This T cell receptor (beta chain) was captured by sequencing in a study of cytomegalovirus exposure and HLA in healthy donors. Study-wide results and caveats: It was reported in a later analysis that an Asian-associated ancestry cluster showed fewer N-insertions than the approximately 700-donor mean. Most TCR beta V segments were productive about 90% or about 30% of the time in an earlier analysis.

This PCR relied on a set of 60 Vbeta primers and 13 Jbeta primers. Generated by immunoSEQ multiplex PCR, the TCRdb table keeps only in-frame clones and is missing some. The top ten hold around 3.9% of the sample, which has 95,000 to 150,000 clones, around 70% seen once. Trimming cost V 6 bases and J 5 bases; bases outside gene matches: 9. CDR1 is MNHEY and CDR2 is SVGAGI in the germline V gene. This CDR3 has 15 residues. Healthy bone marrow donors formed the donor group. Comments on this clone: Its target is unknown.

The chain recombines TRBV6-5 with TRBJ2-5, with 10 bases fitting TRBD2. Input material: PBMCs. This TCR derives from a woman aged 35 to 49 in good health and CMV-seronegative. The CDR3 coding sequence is TGTGCCAGCAGCAAAAAGCGGGGGGGCGGGGAGACCCAGTACTTC. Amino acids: CASSKKRGGGETQYF.